These 25 T cell receptor beta chains were sequenced from one sample in a study of T cell responses to AZD1222 COVID-19 vaccine. Sequenced by immunoSEQ multiplex PCR; TCRdb stores in-frame clones only, minus some. This table holds 140,000 to 150,000 clones, 80% to 90% found once. Material: peripheral blood, obtained on day 0 of AZD1222 vaccination. The receptors derive from an adult in good health.

The rearrangement joins TRBV30 to TRBJ1-1, with TRBD1 as a possible D gene (6 bases). In germline, CDR1 is GTSNPN, CDR2 SVGIG (reference sequence). The CDR3 loop spans 14 amino acids. V was cut by 4 bases and J by 4 bases, with 16 bases left in between. This chain's CDR3 is CAWTFEVGATEAFF. CDR3 bases: TGTGCCTGGACCTTTGAGGTGGGGGCCACTGAAGCTTTCTTT.

This sequence joins TRBV5-4 and TRBJ1-3; D is possibly TRBD1 (5 bases). Trimming took 4 bases from V and 1 from J, leaving 9 bases between them. CDR1 is SGHNT, CDR2 YYREEE, per germline (reference sequence). The CDR3 sequence is 14 residues long. The CDR3 DNA reads TGTGCCAGCAGCGGACATGAGTCTGGAAACACCATATATTTT. It codes for CASSGHESGNTIYF.

V usage is TRBV11-2 and J usage is TRBJ1-5, with a weak D call TRBD1 (5 bases). Looked up from germline, CDR1 is SGHAT and CDR2 is FQNNGV. Trimming shortened V by 9 bases and J by 0 bases, and 9 bases separated the two germline ends. The CDR3 is 13 residues long. This chain's CDR3 is CASGGFSNQPQHF. The CDR3 nucleotides are TGTGCCAGTGGGGGGTTTAGCAATCAGCCCCAGCATTTT.

The gene calls are TRBV4-1 and TRBJ1-5; no firm D call. This CDR3 has 13 amino acids. The V end lost 4 bases, the J end lost 5 bases, and 9 bases lay between the germline ends. Per germline, CDR1 MGHRA and CDR2 YSYEKL. CDR3 amino acids: CASSPVSDQPQHF. CDR3 bases: TGCGCCAGCAGCCCAGTGTCAGATCAGCCCCAGCATTTT.

The CDR3 DNA is TGTGCCAGCAGGGCAGTATCGACTAATGAAAAACTGTTTTTT. Translation gives CASRAVSTNEKLFF. The V gene is TRBV2, the J gene TRBJ1-4; D unresolved. Germline V gene data show CDR1 as SNHLY and CDR2 as FYNNEI. There are 14 residues in the CDR3. Trimming cost V 6 bases and J 2 bases, with 10 bases left between them.

This clone was observed a single time. This rearrangement joins TRBV19 to TRBJ1-1, with D tentatively TRBD1 (5 bases). The CDR3 length is 13 residues. Trimming removed 3 bases at V and 7 bases at J, with 12 bases between. From germline, CDR1 is LNHDA and CDR2 SQIVND (reference sequence). This chain's CDR3 is CASSMDIRIEAFF. The CDR3 DNA is TGTGCCAGTAGTATGGACATAAGAATTGAAGCTTTCTTT.

The rearrangement uses TRBV27 and TRBJ2-3; 11 positions match TRBD2. V lost 6 bases and J lost 5; bases outside the gene matches: 4. CDR3 length equals 14 residues. The germline CDR1 and CDR2 sequences are MNHEY and SMNVEV (reference sequence). This CDR3 reads CASSPLAGVDTQYF. The CDR3 DNA sequence: TGTGCCAGCAGCCCACTAGCGGGAGTAGATACGCAGTATTTT.

This chain joins TRBV4-2 and TRBJ2-2, with no clear D. CDR3 size: 14 residues. Trimming took off 1 base at V and 7 bases at J, with 10 bases between the two ends. The germline gives CDR1 LGHNA, CDR2 YNFKEQ. The DNA of the CDR3 is TGTGCCAGCAGCCAAGGTGCAGGAATCGGGGAGCTGTTTTTT. This translates into CASSQGAGIGELFF.

This sequence joins TRBV6-4 and TRBJ2-1, with D possibly matching TRBD1 (6 bases). Germline CDR1 and CDR2: MRHNA and SNTAGT. The V end was cut by 6 bases, the J end by 0 bases, with 9 bases between. The CDR3 covers 14 residues. CDR3 loop: CASRKDSSYNEQFF. CDR3 nucleotides: TGTGCCAGCAGGAAGGACAGCTCCTACAATGAGCAGTTCTTC.

This chain uses TRBV7-2 with TRBJ2-2, with TRBD2 as a possible D gene (5 bases). The V gene lost 5 bases and the J gene lost 2 bases, with 12 bases spanning the gap. The length of the CDR3 is 15 residues. Germline V gene data show CDR1 as SGHTA and CDR2 as FQGNSA. CDR3 sequence: CASSPSLANTGELFF. The CDR3 DNA reads as TGTGCCAGCAGCCCCTCGCTAGCCAACACCGGGGAGCTGTTTTTT.

The J gene is TRBJ1-1, the V gene TRBV9; maybe TRBD1 (6 bases). The CDR3 runs 11 residues. Germline V gene lookup returns CDR1 SGDLS and CDR2 YYNGEE. Trimming removed 3 bases from V and 6 bases from J, with 6 bases in between. The CDR3 reads CASSAGAEAFF. CDR3 DNA sequence: TGTGCCAGCAGCGCAGGGGCTGAAGCTTTCTTT.

The CDR3 bases are TGCGCCAGCAGCCATCTTGGGGAGAATCAGCCCCAGCATTTT. Protein: CASSHLGENQPQHF. The rearrangement uses TRBV4-1 and TRBJ1-5; the D is unclear. In germline, CDR1 is MGHRA, CDR2 YSYEKL. The CDR3 extends over 14 amino acids. V gave up 3 bases and J gave up 4 bases, with 10 bases separating them.

V is TRBV5-1 and J is TRBJ1-6, with D perhaps TRBD1 (5 bases). The ends were cut back, 4 bases at V and 13 bases at J, with 15 bases in the middle. This CDR3 has 13 amino acids. The germline gives CDR1 SGHRS, CDR2 YFSETQ. CDR3 nucleotides: TGCGCCAGCAGCGCGCCAGGGTCGGGGCCCCTCCACTTT. Its protein is CASSAPGSGPLHF.

The chain recombines TRBV9 with TRBJ1-1; D is undetermined. Germline V CDR1 and CDR2: SGDLS, YYNGEE. V shed 0 bases and J shed 3 bases, with 9 bases lying between them. The CDR3 runs to 14 residues. The CDR3 nucleotides read TGTGCCAGCAGCGTAGTAAAAGGGTACACTGAAGCTTTCTTT. This gives the protein CASSVVKGYTEAFF.

This chain connects TRBV6-5 to TRBJ1-1; tentative D call: TRBD1 (6 bases). The V gene's germline CDR1 is MNHEY and CDR2 SVGAGI. The CDR3 length is 15 residues. Trimming took off 7 bases at V and 1 base at J, with 16 bases between the two ends. CDR3: CASKADRSQNTEAFF. The CDR3 DNA reads TGTGCCAGCAAGGCCGACAGGTCCCAGAACACTGAAGCTTTCTTT.

The chain combines TRBV18 with TRBJ2-1, with D possibly TRBD2 on 5 matching bases. The CDR3 spans 16 residues. Germline V lookup: CDR1 KGHSH, CDR2 LQKENI. Trimming took 0 bases from V and 1 from J, leaving 10 bases between them. The CDR3 coding sequence is TGTGCCAGCTCACCACCCGGGGTGTATTCCTACAATGAGCAGTTCTTC. Its translation: CASSPPGVYSYNEQFF.

V usage is TRBV28 and J usage is TRBJ2-7; D is ambiguous. The CDR3 totals 12 residues. In germline, CDR1 is MDHEN, CDR2 SYDVKM. With 7 bases removed from V and 4 bases from J, the gap between germline ends came to 11 bases. The CDR3 loop is CASKAPLYEQYF. In DNA, the CDR3 is TGTGCCAGCAAAGCCCCCCTGTACGAGCAGTACTTC.

The genes are TRBV19 and TRBJ1-2; D remains ambiguous. Looked up from germline, CDR1 is LNHDA and CDR2 is SQIVND (reference sequence). V lost 6 bases and J lost 8, with 10 bases in between. This CDR3 contains 11 residues. The DNA of the CDR3 is TGTGCCAGTAGCCGGCTTGGGGGCTACACCTTC. Translation gives CASSRLGGYTF.

J is TRBJ1-5 and V is TRBV3-1 (or the pseudogene TRBV3-2), with D possibly being TRBD1 (6 bases). The CDR3 sequence is 14 residues long. Germline CDR1 reads LGHDT; CDR2 reads YNNKEL (reference sequence). Trimming stripped 0 bases from V and 7 bases from J, with 10 bases between. CDR3 sequence reads: CASSQEARGQPQHF. The CDR3 nucleotides read TGTGCCAGCAGCCAAGAGGCTAGGGGGCAGCCCCAGCATTTT.

The rearrangement links TRBV7-3 to TRBJ2-7, with 8 bases that match TRBD1. The CDR3 runs 17 residues. With 0 bases clipped from V and 7 bases from J, the junction kept 14 bases outside the gene matches. Germline CDR1 SGHTA, CDR2 FQGTGA. CDR3 sequence (DNA): TGTGCCAGCAGCTTAACGAGTAGTGGGCAGGGGGCGCTTGAGCAGTACTTC. This encodes CASSLTSSGQGALEQYF.

The genes are TRBV7-8 and TRBJ2-7; D possibly matches TRBD1 or TRBD2 (5 bases each). The CDR3 is made up of 15 amino acids. CDR1 and CDR2 from the germline V gene are SGHVS and FQNEAQ. V lost 2 bases and J lost 3, with 14 bases in between. Here the CDR3 reads CASSLRSGPYYEQYF. CDR3 in DNA: TGTGCCAGCAGCTTACGATCGGGGCCCTACTACGAGCAGTACTTC.

CDR3 amino acids: CASSGIAGTTNEQFF. CDR3 nucleotide sequence: TGCGCCAGCAGCGGCATAGCGGGAACTACAAATGAGCAGTTCTTC. The V gene is TRBV5-1, the J gene TRBJ2-1, with 8 positions matching TRBD2. The CDR3 spans 15 residues. The trim removed 4 bases at V and 7 bases at J, leaving 10 bases unmatched. From germline, CDR1 is SGHRS and CDR2 YFSETQ.

The DNA for the CDR3 is TGTGCCAGTAGTCAGCGGCAACTGAACACTGAAGCTTTCTTT. This sequence encodes CASSQRQLNTEAFF. The chain carries TRBV19 and TRBJ1-1; D ambiguous. The V end was cut by 5 bases, the J end by 0 bases, with 10 bases between. The CDR3 has 14 residues. CDR1 is LNHDA and CDR2 is SQIVND in the germline V gene (reference sequence). The full variable domain, rest sourced from reference TRBV19 and TRBJ1-1, is DGGITQSPKYLFRKEGQNVTLSCEQNLNHDAMYWYRQDPGQGLRLIYYSQIVNDFQKGDIAEGYSVSREKKESFPLTVTSAQKNPTAFYLCASSQRQLNTEAFFGQGTRLTVV.

This clone is medium-sized in the sample. The chain recombines TRBV15 with TRBJ2-7; 7 bases align to TRBD2. Germline V CDR1 and CDR2: LNHNV, YYDKDF (reference sequence). This CDR3 region has 13 residues. The V and J ends lost 1 base and 7 bases, in that order; junction bases with no gene match: 4. CDR3 bases: TGTGCCACCAGCAGAGTCGCGGGGGAGGAGCAGTACTTC. Amino acid sequence: CATSRVAGEEQYF. Supplemented by reference TRBV15 and TRBJ2-7, the full variable domain reads DAMVIQNPRYQVTQFGKPVTLSCSQTLNHNVMYWYQQKSSQAPKLLFHYYDKDFNNEADTPDNFQSRRPNTSFCFLDIRSPGLGDTAMYLCATSRVAGEEQYFGPGTRLTVT.

The rearrangement uses TRBV19 and TRBJ1-1; TRBD1 is a possible D gene (6 bases). The V gene lost 4 bases and the J gene lost 2 bases, with 17 bases spanning the gap. This CDR3 is 16 amino acids long. Germline loops: CDR1 LNHDA, CDR2 SQIVND (reference sequence). CDR3 DNA: TGTGCCAGTAGTACCGGACAGATAAGAACAAACACTGAAGCTTTCTTT. It is translated as CASSTGQIRTNTEAFF.